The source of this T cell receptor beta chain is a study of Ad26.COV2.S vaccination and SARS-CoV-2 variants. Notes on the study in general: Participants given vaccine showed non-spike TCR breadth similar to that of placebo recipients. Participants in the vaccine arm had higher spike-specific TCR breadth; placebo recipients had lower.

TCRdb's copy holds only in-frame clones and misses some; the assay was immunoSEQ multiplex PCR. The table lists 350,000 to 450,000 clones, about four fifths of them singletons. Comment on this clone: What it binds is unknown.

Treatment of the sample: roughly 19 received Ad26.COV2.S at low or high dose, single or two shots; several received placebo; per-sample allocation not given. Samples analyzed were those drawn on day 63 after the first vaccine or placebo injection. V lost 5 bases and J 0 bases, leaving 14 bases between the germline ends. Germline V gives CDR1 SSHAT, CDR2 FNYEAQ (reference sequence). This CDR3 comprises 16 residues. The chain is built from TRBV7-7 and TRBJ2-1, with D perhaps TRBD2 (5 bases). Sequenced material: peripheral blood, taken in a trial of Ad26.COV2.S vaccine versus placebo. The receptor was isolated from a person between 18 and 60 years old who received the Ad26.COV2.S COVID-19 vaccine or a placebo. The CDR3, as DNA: TGTGCCAGCAGCCCTCGGTTAGAGGGCTCCTACAATGAGCAGTTCTTC. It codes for CASSPRLEGSYNEQFF.